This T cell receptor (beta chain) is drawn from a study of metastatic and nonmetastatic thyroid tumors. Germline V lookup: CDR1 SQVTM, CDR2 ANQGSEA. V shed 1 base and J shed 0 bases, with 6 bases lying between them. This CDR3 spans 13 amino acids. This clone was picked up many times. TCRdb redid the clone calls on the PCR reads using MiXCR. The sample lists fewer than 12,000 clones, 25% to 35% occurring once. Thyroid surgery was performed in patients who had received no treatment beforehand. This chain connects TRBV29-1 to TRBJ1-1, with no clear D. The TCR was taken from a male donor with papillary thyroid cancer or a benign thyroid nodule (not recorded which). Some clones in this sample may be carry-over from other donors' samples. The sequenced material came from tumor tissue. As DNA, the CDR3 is TGCAGCGTTGAAGGGCCCCTGAACACTGAAGCTTTCTTT. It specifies CSVEGPLNTEAFF.